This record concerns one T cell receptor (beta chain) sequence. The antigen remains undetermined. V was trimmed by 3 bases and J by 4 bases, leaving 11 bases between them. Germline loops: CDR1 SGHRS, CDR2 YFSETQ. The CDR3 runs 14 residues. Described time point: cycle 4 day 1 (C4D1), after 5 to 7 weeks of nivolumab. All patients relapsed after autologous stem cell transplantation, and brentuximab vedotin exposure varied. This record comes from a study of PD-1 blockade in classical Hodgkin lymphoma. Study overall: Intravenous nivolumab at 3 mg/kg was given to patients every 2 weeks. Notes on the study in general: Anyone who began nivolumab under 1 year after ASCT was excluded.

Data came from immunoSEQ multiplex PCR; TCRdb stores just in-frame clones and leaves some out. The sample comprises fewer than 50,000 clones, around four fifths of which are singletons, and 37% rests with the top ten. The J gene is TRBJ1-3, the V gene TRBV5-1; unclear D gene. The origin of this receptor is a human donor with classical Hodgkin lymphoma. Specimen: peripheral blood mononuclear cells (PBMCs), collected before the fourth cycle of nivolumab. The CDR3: CASSSGLEGNTIYF. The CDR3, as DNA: TGCGCCAGCAGCTCTGGGTTGGAAGGAAACACCATATATTTT.